The entry that follows covers one TCR beta chain sequence. Its matching antigen is unknown. At one of its ends the junction is not consistent with the germline gene, which may arise from a read error. The data belong to a study of tumor and adjacent non-tumor tissue in lung cancer. Study background: There were around eleven adenocarcinoma, a couple of squamous cell carcinoma and 1 small cell lung cancer cases. Patients were aged 31 to 76, 10 men and 5 women, stage I to III. Findings and limits, study-wide: In normal lung, the top 100 clones were significantly more dominant than in tumor.

This CDR3 region has 15 residues. CDR1 WNHNN and CDR2 SYGVQD come from the germline V gene (reference sequence). Three rounds of nested PCR, following a modified ARM-PCR protocol, produced the TCRbeta library. From the multiplex PCR reads, TCRdb called clonotypes with MiXCR, one entry per CDR3 protein. Found here are approximately 90,000 distinct CDR3 sequences, just over 65% of them singletons; the top ten hold around 16%. RNA was extracted from bulk tissue without any cell sorting. This chain joins TRBV10-1 and TRBJ1-2; a possible D gene is TRBD1 (5 bases). Sequencing was performed on lung tumor tissue. The receptor was derived from a man in his sixties with non-small cell lung cancer. The CDR3 spells CASKLPGQPRCGYIF. The DNA of the CDR3 is TGCGCCAGCAAACTTCCGGGGCAGCCTCGGTGCGGCTACATCTTC.